A single sample gave rise to the 10 T cell receptor beta chains below, sequenced in a study of T-cell reconstitution after alpha-beta-depleted transplantation in children. Unique molecular identifiers were incorporated when the TCRbeta library was constructed. MiXCR, applied by TCRdb to the PCR reads, yields one record per CDR3 protein. The table lists 200,000 or so distinct CDR3 sequences, just under 6.5% of them singletons. Sequencing was performed on PBMCs, taken before TCRalphabeta/CD19-depleted stem cell transplant. Receptor source: a girl under two years old with combined immunodeficiency, due to receive a stem cell transplant.

In its sample, this clonotype was seen many times. The V gene is TRBV12-3 or TRBV12-4, the J gene TRBJ2-7; D unclear. The V and J ends lost 6 bases and 5 bases respectively, with 14 bases between them. The CDR3 runs 13 residues. The CDR3 nucleotides read TGTGCCAGCAGCCACAATCGGGTGCACGAGCAGTACTTC. Its protein is CASSHNRVHEQYF.

This clonotype was detected ten times or more. The chain joins TRBV2 to TRBJ2-7; D may be TRBD1 (6 bases). This CDR3 spans 13 amino acids. Germline V gene lookup returns CDR1 SNHLY and CDR2 FYNNEI. V was cut by 9 bases and J by 5 bases, with 17 bases left in between. CDR3 residues: CASLTGEEDEQYF. The CDR3 DNA reads as TGTGCCAGTTTGACAGGCGAAGAAGACGAGCAGTACTTC.

At least ten counts were recorded for this clonotype. For the CDR3, the DNA is TGTGCCAGCCGACACGTATATAGCAATCAGCCCCAGCATTTT. Protein: CASRHVYSNQPQHF. The chain joins TRBV6-5 to TRBJ1-5; no clear D gene. The CDR3 length is 14 residues. V was shortened by 8 bases and J by 0 bases, with 11 bases between the two germline ends. Germline CDR1 MNHEY, CDR2 SVGAGI.

This clonotype was detected ten times or more. The rearrangement links TRBV28 to TRBJ2-5; D perhaps matches TRBD1 (5 bases). Trimming took off 6 bases at V and 4 bases at J, with 15 bases between the two ends. Germline assignment: CDR1 MDHEN and CDR2 SYDVKM. This CDR3 has 14 residues. Written as DNA, the CDR3 is TGTGCCAGCAGCTACCCTGGTAGGGGAGAGACCCAGTACTTC. Amino acid sequence: CASSYPGRGETQYF.

In this sample, this clonotype turned up many times. This rearrangement joins TRBV24-1 to TRBJ2-2, with no clear D. Trimming removed 10 bases from V and 3 bases from J, with 11 bases in between. Germline V gene lookup returns CDR1 KGHDR and CDR2 SFDVKD. This CDR3 region has 13 residues. Written as DNA, the CDR3 is TGTGCCACAACCGACGGGCACACCGGGGAGCTGTTTTTT. Amino acids: CATTDGHTGELFF.

This clonotype occurred many times. The rearrangement uses TRBV10-3 and TRBJ2-1; the match to TRBD2 covers 9 bases. The CDR3 spans 18 residues. CDR1 is ENHRY and CDR2 is SYGVKD in the germline V gene. V was clipped by 3 bases and J by 6 bases; unmatched bases: 15. Written as DNA, the CDR3 is TGTGCCATCAGTGACATAGGGACTAGCTTCTTGTCCGTCAATGAGCAGTTCTTC. As protein: CAISDIGTSFLSVNEQFF.

There are many counts of this clonotype. The chain combines TRBV7-2 with TRBJ2-7; 9 bases align to TRBD1. The CDR3 contains 15 residues. The V and J ends lost 6 bases and 3 bases, in that order; junction bases with no gene match: 9. The germline CDR1 and CDR2 sequences are SGHTA and FQGNSA. The CDR3 sequence: CASSVLGQGNYEQYF. The CDR3 region has the DNA TGTGCCAGCAGTGTTTTGGGACAGGGCAACTACGAGCAGTACTTC.

There are many counts of this clonotype. At one end, the junction sequence differs from germline, possibly due to a read error. The chain is built from TRBV10-3 and TRBJ2-5; no clear D gene. The germline CDR1 and CDR2 sequences are ENHRY and SYGVKD. The CDR3 sequence is 13 residues long. The CDR3 loop is CAISEATQGTQYF. CDR3 DNA sequence: TGTGCCATCAGTGAAGCGACCCAAGGGACCCAGTACTTC.

This clonotype was observed at least ten times. The rearrangement joins TRBV9 to TRBJ1-2, with 8 bases fitting TRBD1. This CDR3 region has 16 residues. Germline V lookup: CDR1 SGDLS, CDR2 YYNGEE. V lost 3 bases, J lost 2 bases, and 9 bases stayed unmatched. CDR3 protein: CASSDYWGTGNYGYTF. Written as DNA, the CDR3 is TGTGCCAGCAGCGATTACTGGGGGACAGGAAACTATGGCTACACCTTC.

This clonotype was seen many times. The rearrangement joins TRBV20-1 to TRBJ2-2; D is unresolved. This CDR3 region has 12 residues. Trimming left V 6 bases short and J 6 bases short, with 11 bases between. Looked up from germline, CDR1 is DFQATT and CDR2 is SNEGSKA (reference sequence). CDR3 sequence: CSALLGPGELFF. For the CDR3, the DNA is TGCAGTGCACTTCTGGGCCCCGGGGAGCTGTTTTTT.